One sample yielded the 10 T cell receptor beta chains listed below, sequenced in a study of blood T cells in healthy people across ages. The authors ran a second PCR of 7 to 11 cycles using a sample-barcoded 5' primer and a J-beta primer mix. From the 5' RACE reads, TCRdb called clonotypes with MiXCR, one entry per CDR3 protein. Of about 640,000 distinct CDR3 sequences detected, roughly 50% appear once; the ten largest clones hold 30% to 40%. The sequenced sample was blood. The receptors were gathered from a man aged 60 to 69 in good health.

The V gene is TRBV7-9, the J gene TRBJ2-2; D is perhaps TRBD1 (5 bases). Between the trimmed V and J ends, which lost 1 base and 1 base, there was a span of 7 bases. Per the germline V gene, CDR1 is SEHNR and CDR2 is FQNEAQ (reference sequence). The CDR3 is made up of 15 amino acids. As DNA, the CDR3 is TGTGCCAGCAGCTTAGACAGGATGAACACCGGGGAGCTGTTTTTT. Translation: CASSLDRMNTGELFF. Full variable domain (rest looked up from reference TRBV7-9 and TRBJ2-2): DTGVSQNPRHKITKRGQNVTFRCDPISEHNRLYWYRQTLGQGPEFLTYFQNEAQLEKSRLLSDRFSAERPKGSFSTLEIQRTEQGDSAMYLCASSLDRMNTGELFFGEGSRLTVL.

The chain carries TRBV20-1 and TRBJ1-5; the D gene is possibly TRBD1 (5 bases). CDR1 is DFQATT, CDR2 SNEGSKA, per germline (reference sequence). The CDR3 spans 14 residues. V was cut by 2 bases and J by 4 bases, with 12 bases left in between. The CDR3 region is CSARSSAGNQPQHF. The CDR3 region has the DNA TGCAGTGCTAGATCTTCCGCAGGGAATCAGCCCCAGCATTTT.

The gene calls are TRBV7-9 and TRBJ1-4; D perhaps matches TRBD1 (5 bases). V shed 5 bases and J shed 6 bases, with 13 bases lying between them. Per the germline V gene, CDR1 is SEHNR and CDR2 is FQNEAQ (reference sequence). This CDR3 spans 14 amino acids. CDR3 sequence (DNA): TGTGCCAGCAGCGCCGGGACTTGGGATGAAAAACTGTTTTTT. Its translation is CASSAGTWDEKLFF.

A few counts support this clonotype. The gene calls are TRBV21-1 and TRBJ1-6. TRBV21-1 is given as a pseudogene. CDR3 length: 12 residues. CDR3 nucleotides: TGTGCCAGCAAAGGCTATAATTCACCCCTCCACTTT. Protein: CASKGYNSPLHF.

The V and J genes are TRBV11-2 and TRBJ2-1; D is unresolved. Germline values: CDR1 SGHAT, CDR2 FQNNGV. V was trimmed by 5 bases and J by 0 bases, leaving 11 bases between them. The CDR3 has 15 amino acids. The CDR3 reads CASSPSLSSYNEQFF. The CDR3 DNA reads TGTGCCAGCAGCCCCAGTCTCAGCTCCTACAATGAGCAGTTCTTC.

V usage is TRBV29-1 and J usage is TRBJ2-1; 11 bases agree with TRBD1. Germline V gene sequence: CDR1 SQVTM, CDR2 ANQGSEA. V was pared by 4 bases and J by 6 bases, with 5 bases of the junction left unmatched. This CDR3 is 14 amino acids long. This CDR3 is CSVAGQGAGNEQFF. The CDR3 DNA follows: TGCAGCGTTGCCGGACAGGGGGCCGGCAATGAGCAGTTCTTC.

This clonotype was observed a handful of times. J is TRBJ2-3 and V is TRBV6-2 or TRBV6-3; 7 bases are a match to TRBD2. The CDR3 contains 12 residues. The junction had 5 bases not matched to a gene; V was cut back by 5 bases and J by 9 bases. Germline loops: CDR1 MNHEY, CDR2 SVGEGT. In DNA, the CDR3 is TGTGCCAGCAGTACTCGACTAGCCACGCAGTATTTT. It encodes CASSTRLATQYF.

The V and J genes are TRBV4-3 and TRBJ1-4; D ambiguous. This CDR3 spans 16 amino acids. The V gene lost 0 bases and the J gene lost 15 bases, with 23 bases spanning the gap. The germline V gene encodes CDR1 LGHNA and CDR2 YSLEER. CDR3 amino acids: CASSQEEDTGNREVFF. The CDR3 DNA follows: TGCGCCAGCAGCCAAGAAGAGGATACGGGGAATCGCGAGGTGTTTTTT.

The chain couples TRBV7-2 to TRBJ2-5; D call uncertain. The better agreement between TRBJ2-7 and the DNA end casts doubt on the J call. Germline CDR1 reads SGHTA; CDR2 reads FQGNSA. The CDR3 length is 15 residues. The CDR3 protein is CASSLGVGRSYEQYF. The CDR3 region has the DNA TGTGCCAGCAGCTTAGGGGTCGGCAGATCCTACGAGCAGTACTTC.

This clonotype was detected a few times. V is TRBV20-1 and J is TRBJ2-5, with D perhaps matching TRBD1 (5 bases). Per germline, CDR1 DFQATT and CDR2 SNEGSKA (reference sequence). This CDR3 is 15 amino acids long. V shed 6 bases and J shed 5 bases, with 22 bases lying between them. The CDR3 protein is CSALKAGRLVETQYF. CDR3 sequence (DNA): TGCAGTGCCTTGAAGGCAGGGCGCTTGGTGGAGACCCAGTACTTC.